Listed here are 6 T cell receptor beta chains from one sample, sequenced in a study of T cells in Graves' hyperthyroidism and ophthalmopathy. TCR beta CDR3 regions were amplified from RNA transcripts. HTBI primers were used for first-round RT-PCR of the TCR CDR3. TCRdb re-called the multiplex PCR reads with MiXCR, one entry per CDR3 protein. The sample has approximately 430,000 distinct CDR3 sequences, approximately 15% seen once. The material sequenced was blood. The source of these receptors is a woman younger than 35 with Graves' hyperthyroidism.

At least ten counts were recorded for this clonotype. The genes are TRBV5-1 and TRBJ2-7; 10 bases are a match to TRBD2. J lost 0 bases, V lost 1 base, and 1 base had no gene match. This CDR3 is built from 15 residues. Looked up from germline, CDR1 is SGHRS and CDR2 is YFSETQ. The CDR3, as DNA: TGCGCCAGCAGCTTGTCTAGCGGGAGCTCCTACGAGCAGTACTTC. Translated, it gives CASSLSSGSSYEQYF.

This clonotype was counted a few times. This chain connects TRBV19 to TRBJ2-1, with 10 bases aligning to TRBD2. Per the germline V gene, CDR1 is LNHDA and CDR2 is SQIVND (reference sequence). There are 16 residues in the CDR3. The V and J ends lost 4 bases and 10 bases, in that order; junction bases with no gene match: 13. The CDR3 sequence is CASSTRLAGPKGEQFF. The CDR3 nucleotides read TGTGCCAGTAGTACGCGACTAGCGGGTCCAAAAGGGGAGCAGTTCTTC.

This clonotype came up many times. The CDR3 loop reads CASGLGRRGYTF. The DNA for the CDR3 is TGTGCCAGCGGGTTAGGCCGTAGAGGCTACACCTTC. The chain is built from TRBV28 and TRBJ1-2, with D hard to call. CDR1 is MDHEN and CDR2 is SYDVKM in the germline V gene. The CDR3 covers 12 residues. Trimming removed 8 bases from V and 8 bases from J, with 15 bases in between.

The sample holds many counts of this clonotype. This chain joins TRBV10-3 and TRBJ2-5; TRBD1 aligns across 7 bases. Looked up from germline, CDR1 is ENHRY and CDR2 is SYGVKD. The CDR3 covers 16 residues. V dropped 0 bases and J dropped 4; count of bases not matched to a gene: 8. This CDR3 is CAISESVRQGGETQYF. The CDR3 DNA follows: TGTGCCATCAGTGAGTCGGTACGACAGGGTGGAGAGACCCAGTACTTC.

This clonotype was detected many times. The chain carries TRBV20-1 and TRBJ1-2, with a possible D match to TRBD1 (6 bases). Germline assignment: CDR1 DFQATT and CDR2 SNEGSKA (reference sequence). The CDR3 runs 15 residues. V lost 1 base to trimming and J lost 8 bases, with 20 bases between them. This CDR3 is CSARGRGGTQWGYTF. CDR3 in DNA: TGCAGTGCTAGAGGCCGGGGGGGCACCCAGTGGGGCTACACCTTC.

This clonotype has a single count. The V and J genes are TRBV3-1 and TRBJ2-1, with 14 bases aligning to TRBD2. V was clipped by 6 bases and J by 8 bases; unmatched bases: 12. The CDR3 length is 17 residues. The V gene's germline CDR1 is LGHDT and CDR2 YNNKEL (reference sequence). This CDR3 is CASRPGLAGALGDEQFF. CDR3 coding DNA: TGTGCCAGCAGGCCGGGACTAGCGGGGGCTCTGGGGGATGAGCAGTTCTTC.